A single T cell receptor (beta chain) is shown here with its context. The sample belongs to a study of T cells after yellow fever vaccination. Germline values: CDR1 DFQATT, CDR2 SNEGSKA (reference sequence). Trimming pared 3 bases from V and 2 bases from J, leaving 13 bases between. There are 15 residues in the CDR3. UMIs were added to TCR cDNA along with a universal primer site when it was made by 5'RACE template switching. TCRdb fed the 5' RACE reads into MiXCR, producing one record per CDR3 protein. Here the sample spans hundreds of thousands of distinct CDR3 sequences, roughly 14% being singletons.

The receptor was isolated from a man under 40 who received the YFV17D yellow fever vaccine. The starting material was PBMCs, obtained on the day of the yellow fever booster vaccination. The chain carries TRBV20-1 and TRBJ2-2; weak D call: TRBD2 (7 bases). The CDR3 sequence is CSASSAGQNTGELFF. CDR3 nucleotide sequence: TGCAGTGCTAGCTCAGCGGGACAAAACACCGGGGAGCTGTTTTTT.